A selection of T cell receptor beta chains follows, all from one sample in a study of shared clonotypes between healthy human individuals. Sequencing used immunoSEQ multiplex PCR; TCRdb keeps in-frame clones, though not all of them. The data hold about 1,500,000 clones, with around 97% observed a single time. The specimen sequenced was naive CD4+ T cells sorted from blood. Receptors originate from a man younger than 40 in good health. Both conserved end residues are part of each CDR3. The D gene is left open where the match is weak. Expanded clones are given a class, and other clones once, few, many or no size at all.

V gene: TRBV2; J gene: TRBJ2-7; D gene: .; clone size: .; CDR3 protein: CASSESFNRDALSYEQYF; CDR3 DNA: TGTGCCAGCAGTGAATCTTTCAACCGGGACGCACTATCCTACGAGCAGTACTTC
V gene: TRBV5-1; J gene: TRBJ2-1; D gene: .; clone size: .; CDR3 protein: CASSLVAQGTYNEQFF; CDR3 DNA: TGCGCCAGCAGCTTGGTAGCACAGGGAACCTACAATGAGCAGTTCTTC
V gene: TRBV6-5; J gene: TRBJ2-5; D gene: .; clone size: .; CDR3 protein: CASRKEETQYF; CDR3 DNA: TGTGCCAGCAGAAAGGAAGAGACCCAGTACTTC
V gene: TRBV6-5; J gene: TRBJ2-7; D gene: TRBD2; clone size: .; CDR3 protein: CASSYAGTSGSLQHF; CDR3 DNA: TGTGCCAGCAGTTACGCCGGGACTAGCGGGAGCTTACAGCACTTC
V gene: TRBV19; J gene: TRBJ1-4; D gene: .; clone size: .; CDR3 protein: CASSIVSATNEKLFF; CDR3 DNA: TGTGCCAGTAGTATTGTATCTGCAACTAATGAAAAACTGTTTTTT
V gene: TRBV18; J gene: TRBJ2-7; D gene: .; clone size: .; CDR3 protein: CASSPPGSGQGYEQYF; CDR3 DNA: TGTGCCAGCTCACCACCGGGATCAGGGCAAGGCTACGAGCAGTACTTC
V gene: TRBV10-1; J gene: TRBJ2-7; D gene: .; clone size: .; CDR3 protein: CASSESTRAGEQYF; CDR3 DNA: TGCGCCAGCAGTGAGTCGACTCGAGCTGGAGAGCAGTACTTC
V gene: TRBV28; J gene: TRBJ1-5; D gene: .; clone size: .; CDR3 protein: CASSLGGHFSNQPQHF; CDR3 DNA: TGTGCCAGCAGCCTTGGGGGACACTTTAGCAATCAGCCCCAGCATTTT
V gene: TRBV11-2; J gene: TRBJ1-2; D gene: TRBD1; clone size: .; CDR3 protein: CASSLENRGVHGYTF; CDR3 DNA: TGTGCCAGCAGCTTAGAAAACAGGGGGGTCCATGGCTACACCTTC
V gene: TRBV6-1; J gene: TRBJ2-7; D gene: TRBD2; clone size: .; CDR3 protein: CASSHPSGVTYEQYF; CDR3 DNA: TGTGCCAGCAGTCACCCTAGCGGGGTAACCTACGAGCAGTACTTC
V gene: TRBV6-5; J gene: TRBJ2-7; D gene: .; clone size: .; CDR3 protein: CASSYRGRGVEQYF; CDR3 DNA: TGTGCCAGCAGTTACCGTGGCAGGGGGGTTGAGCAGTACTTC
V gene: TRBV6-5; J gene: TRBJ1-4; D gene: .; clone size: once; CDR3 protein: CASRRALGEKLFF; CDR3 DNA: TGTGCCAGCCGCAGGGCCTTAGGGGAAAAACTGTTTTTT
V gene: TRBV11-2; J gene: TRBJ2-7; D gene: TRBD2; clone size: .; CDR3 protein: CASSLRLASEQYF; CDR3 DNA: TGTGCCAGCAGCTTAAGACTAGCTAGCGAGCAGTACTTC
V gene: TRBV18; J gene: TRBJ2-3; D gene: .; clone size: once; CDR3 protein: CASAPTGISDTQYF; CDR3 DNA: TGTGCCAGCGCACCTACAGGGATATCAGATACGCAGTATTTT
V gene: TRBV5-4; J gene: TRBJ1-1; D gene: .; clone size: .; CDR3 protein: CASSGRGTEAFF; CDR3 DNA: TGTGCCAGCAGTGGGCGTGGCACTGAAGCTTTCTTT
V gene: TRBV10-3; J gene: TRBJ1-1; D gene: TRBD1; clone size: .; CDR3 protein: CAISDPGQPNTEAFF; CDR3 DNA: TGTGCCATCAGTGATCCGGGACAGCCGAACACTGAAGCTTTCTTT
V gene: TRBV9; J gene: TRBJ2-7; D gene: TRBD1; clone size: once; CDR3 protein: CASSENRQGGNYEQYF; CDR3 DNA: TGTGCCAGCAGCGAAAACCGACAGGGCGGTAACTACGAGCAGTACTTC
V gene: TRBV11-2; J gene: TRBJ1-2; D gene: TRBD1; clone size: .; CDR3 protein: CASSSLTGFHGYTF; CDR3 DNA: TGTGCCAGCAGCTCCCTGACAGGGTTTCATGGCTACACCTTC
V gene: TRBV7-6; J gene: TRBJ2-7; D gene: TRBD1; clone size: .; CDR3 protein: CASSSPWDRPREQYF; CDR3 DNA: TGTGCCAGCAGCTCACCTTGGGACAGGCCACGCGAGCAGTACTTC
V gene: TRBV10-3; J gene: TRBJ1-5; D gene: .; clone size: once; CDR3 protein: CAIKGSSSNQPQHF; CDR3 DNA: TGTGCCATCAAGGGCTCCTCTAGCAATCAGCCCCAGCATTTT
V gene: TRBV18; J gene: TRBJ1-1; D gene: .; clone size: .; CDR3 protein: CASSPVGGTRSATEAFF; CDR3 DNA: TGTGCCAGCTCACCAGTAGGGGGGACGCGTAGTGCCACTGAAGCTTTCTTT
V gene: TRBV7-9; J gene: TRBJ2-3; D gene: TRBD2; clone size: .; CDR3 protein: CASSLRLGGSTDTQYF; CDR3 DNA: TGTGCCAGCAGCTTACGGCTGGGAGGGAGCACAGATACGCAGTATTTT
V gene: TRBV18; J gene: TRBJ1-1; D gene: .; clone size: .; CDR3 protein: CASSPSFGLSGIGDTEAFF; CDR3 DNA: TGTGCCAGCTCACCTTCCTTCGGATTATCAGGGATAGGTGACACTGAAGCTTTCTTT
V gene: TRBV28; J gene: TRBJ2-3; D gene: .; clone size: .; CDR3 protein: CASREMHRSTDTQYF; CDR3 DNA: TGTGCCAGCAGGGAAATGCATCGGTCCACAGATACGCAGTATTTT
V gene: TRBV27; J gene: TRBJ2-4; D gene: .; clone size: .; CDR3 protein: CASSSSLAKNIQYF; CDR3 DNA: TGTGCCAGCAGTTCCAGCCTAGCCAAAAACATTCAGTACTTC
V gene: TRBV19; J gene: TRBJ1-1; D gene: .; clone size: .; CDR3 protein: CATINYGNTEAFF; CDR3 DNA: TGTGCCACTATAAACTACGGGAACACTGAAGCTTTCTTT
V gene: TRBV6-5; J gene: TRBJ1-3; D gene: .; clone size: .; CDR3 protein: CASSYSGPRNRNTIYF; CDR3 DNA: TGTGCCAGCAGTTATTCCGGACCCCGGAATAGAAACACCATATATTTT
V gene: TRBV2; J gene: TRBJ2-3; D gene: .; clone size: .; CDR3 protein: CASGRDFTDTQYF; CDR3 DNA: TGTGCCAGCGGCAGGGACTTCACAGATACGCAGTATTTT
V gene: TRBV5-1; J gene: TRBJ2-2; D gene: .; clone size: .; CDR3 protein: CASSMGLTEPNTGELFF; CDR3 DNA: TGCGCCAGCAGTATGGGACTGACAGAGCCGAACACCGGGGAGCTGTTTTTT
V gene: TRBV25-1; J gene: TRBJ1-5; D gene: .; clone size: .; CDR3 protein: CASTQGRQGGQPQHF; CDR3 DNA: TGTGCCAGCACCCAGGGCAGGCAGGGCGGACAGCCCCAGCATTTT
V gene: TRBV2; J gene: TRBJ1-5; D gene: .; clone size: .; CDR3 protein: CASKDRHSVYSNQPQHF; CDR3 DNA: TGTGCCAGCAAAGACAGGCACTCAGTTTATAGCAATCAGCCCCAGCATTTT
V gene: TRBV6-6; J gene: TRBJ1-1; D gene: TRBD1; clone size: .; CDR3 protein: CASSKRRGSEAFF; CDR3 DNA: TGTGCCAGCAGTAAGCGCAGGGGGTCCGAAGCTTTCTTT
V gene: TRBV6-1; J gene: TRBJ2-3; D gene: .; clone size: .; CDR3 protein: CASSVLPGSATDTQYF; CDR3 DNA: TGTGCCAGCAGTGTGCTTCCGGGCTCGGCCACAGATACGCAGTATTTT
V gene: TRBV29-1; J gene: TRBJ2-2; D gene: TRBD2; clone size: .; CDR3 protein: CSVGLAGAGGELFF; CDR3 DNA: TGCAGCGTTGGGCTAGCGGGAGCCGGCGGGGAGCTGTTTTTT
V gene: TRBV29-1; J gene: TRBJ2-5; D gene: .; clone size: .; CDR3 protein: CSVVQSQETQYF; CDR3 DNA: TGCAGCGTTGTTCAGAGCCAAGAGACCCAGTACTTC
V gene: TRBV7-8; J gene: TRBJ2-3; D gene: TRBD2; clone size: .; CDR3 protein: CASSPLREGYTQYF; CDR3 DNA: TGTGCCAGCAGCCCCCTCCGGGAGGGGTATACGCAGTATTTT
V gene: TRBV2; J gene: TRBJ1-2; D gene: .; clone size: .; CDR3 protein: CASSEGMGNYGYTF; CDR3 DNA: TGTGCCAGCAGTGAAGGAATGGGTAACTATGGCTACACCTTC
V gene: TRBV4-3; J gene: TRBJ2-3; D gene: .; clone size: .; CDR3 protein: CASSQDWLEADTQYF; CDR3 DNA: TGCGCCAGCAGCCAAGATTGGCTTGAGGCAGATACGCAGTATTTT
V gene: TRBV27; J gene: TRBJ2-1; D gene: TRBD2; clone size: .; CDR3 protein: CASSSTPTSGAYNEQFF; CDR3 DNA: TGTGCCAGCAGTTCTACCCCGACTAGCGGGGCCTACAATGAGCAGTTCTTC
V gene: TRBV5-5; J gene: TRBJ2-7; D gene: TRBD2; clone size: .; CDR3 protein: CASSKGGVSYEQYF; CDR3 DNA: TGTGCCAGCAGCAAGGGAGGGGTAAGCTACGAGCAGTACTTC
V gene: TRBV29-1; J gene: TRBJ2-3; D gene: .; clone size: .; CDR3 protein: CSVRLSSADTQYF; CDR3 DNA: TGCAGCGTTCGACTCTCGTCGGCAGATACGCAGTATTTT
V gene: TRBV6-1; J gene: TRBJ2-7; D gene: TRBD1; clone size: .; CDR3 protein: CASSERTGLLEQYF; CDR3 DNA: TGTGCCAGCAGTGAAAGGACAGGGTTGCTCGAGCAGTACTTC
V gene: TRBV19; J gene: TRBJ2-7; D gene: TRBD2; clone size: .; CDR3 protein: CASSEGTSGGYEQYF; CDR3 DNA: TGTGCCAGTAGCGAAGGGACTAGCGGAGGCTACGAGCAGTACTTC
V gene: TRBV5-1; J gene: TRBJ1-2; D gene: .; clone size: .; CDR3 protein: CASSSEGGRRFYGYTF; CDR3 DNA: TGCGCCAGCAGCTCGGAGGGAGGACGTAGATTTTATGGCTACACCTTC
V gene: TRBV11-2; J gene: TRBJ2-3; D gene: TRBD2; clone size: .; CDR3 protein: CASSLSTLADEHRTQYF; CDR3 DNA: TGTGCCAGCAGCTTATCTACCCTAGCGGACGAACATCGTACGCAGTATTTT
V gene: TRBV5-1; J gene: TRBJ1-4; D gene: TRBD1; clone size: .; CDR3 protein: CASSLEAGGAVSNEKLFF; CDR3 DNA: TGCGCCAGCAGCTTGGAGGCAGGGGGCGCAGTGTCTAATGAAAAACTGTTTTTT
V gene: TRBV10-2; J gene: TRBJ2-4; D gene: .; clone size: once; CDR3 protein: CASGIAKNIQYF; CDR3 DNA: TGCGCCAGCGGCATAGCCAAAAACATTCAGTACTTC
V gene: TRBV19; J gene: TRBJ2-1; D gene: TRBD2; clone size: .; CDR3 protein: CASGASGRDEQFF; CDR3 DNA: TGTGCCAGTGGGGCTAGCGGGAGAGATGAGCAGTTCTTC
V gene: TRBV6-5; J gene: TRBJ2-2; D gene: .; clone size: .; CDR3 protein: CASSLQGHGELFF; CDR3 DNA: TGTGCCAGCAGCCTACAGGGACACGGGGAGCTGTTTTTT
V gene: TRBV4-2; J gene: TRBJ2-1; D gene: TRBD2; clone size: .; CDR3 protein: CASSQDRDYRHAYNEQFF; CDR3 DNA: TGTGCCAGCAGCCAAGATCGGGACTACCGACACGCCTACAATGAGCAGTTCTTC
V gene: TRBV5-5; J gene: TRBJ1-4; D gene: .; clone size: .; CDR3 protein: CASSPGHQATNEKLFF; CDR3 DNA: TGTGCCAGCAGTCCCGGACACCAGGCAACTAATGAAAAACTGTTTTTT
V gene: TRBV29-1; J gene: TRBJ2-7; D gene: .; clone size: .; CDR3 protein: CSVTPGQGGLAEQYF; CDR3 DNA: TGCAGCGTTACTCCCGGACAGGGTGGACTAGCCGAGCAGTACTTC